One sample yielded the 2 T cell receptor beta chains listed below, sequenced in a study of human T cells and chemical hapten exposure. TCRdb recomputed calls from the RACE reads with MiXCR, one row per CDR3 protein. This sample carries roughly 150,000 distinct CDR3 sequences, roughly 25% of them seen once, and the ten largest clones take 2.1%. This sample's time point: patch test 3, about 24 weeks after DPC sensitization. Treatment of the sample: therapeutic diphenylcyclopropenone sensitization with weekly scalp DPC. This specimen consisted of whole blood, obtained in connection with sensitization to the hapten diphenylcyclopropenone (DPC). These TCRs come from a woman aged 18-29 years with alopecia areata. Some clones in this sample may be carry-over from other donors' samples.

This clonotype was counted a few times. The chain recombines TRBV29-1 with TRBJ2-7; TRBD1 aligns across 7 bases. Germline CDR1 SQVTM, CDR2 ANQGSEA. V lost 7 bases and J lost 3; bases outside the gene matches: 3. The CDR3 extends over 11 amino acids. The CDR3 DNA sequence: TGCAGCGGTGGACAGGTCTACGAGCAGTACTTC. It specifies CSGGQVYEQYF.

This clonotype was counted many times. This sequence joins TRBV27 and TRBJ2-7; a possible D gene is TRBD1 (5 bases). V lost 2 bases to trimming and J lost 7 bases, with 15 bases between them. The germline CDR1 and CDR2 sequences are MNHEY and SMNVEV (reference sequence). The CDR3 sequence is 14 residues long. DNA of the CDR3: TGTGCCAGCAGTTTAGTCCAGGGTCGAAGAGAGCAGTACTTC. Amino acids: CASSLVQGRREQYF.